These T cell receptor beta chains were read from a single sample in a study of blood T cell repertoires in COVID-19. TCRdb keeps only in-frame clones here, not all; method: immunoSEQ multiplex PCR. This table has 80,000 to 100,000 clones, approximately 80% appearing once. Specimen: peripheral blood. The receptors come from a woman in her 70s with acute or convalescent COVID-19. The CDR3 runs from the conserved cysteine through the conserved F or W. A D gene is named only where the DNA matches it firmly. A clone size is listed for some rows: how often the clone was seen (once, few, many), or a class if it is expanded.

TRBD1	.	TRBV28	TRBJ1-6	CASSPRQGYNSPLHF	TGTGCCAGCAGCCCTCGACAGGGTTACAATTCACCCCTCCACTTT
TRBD1	.	TRBV7-8	TRBJ1-3	CASSLGTGVENTIYF	TGTGCCAGCAGCTTAGGGACAGGGGTGGAAAACACCATATATTTT
TRBD1	.	TRBV3-1/TRBV3-2	TRBJ1-1	CASSLGQGRSEAFF	TGTGCCAGCAGCCTGGGACAGGGGCGCTCTGAAGCTTTCTTT
.	.	TRBV18	TRBJ2-1	CASSPRETQFF	TGTGCCAGCTCACCACGGGAGACGCAGTTCTTC
.	.	TRBV5-3	TRBJ2-7	CARSVPFKRLSYEQYF	TGTGCCAGAAGCGTACCCTTTAAGCGGCTCTCCTACGAGCAGTACTTC
TRBD2	few	TRBV19	TRBJ2-3	CASSKGLAGEGDTQYF	TGTGCCAGTAGTAAGGGACTAGCGGGAGAAGGAGATACGCAGTATTTT
TRBD2	few	TRBV28	TRBJ2-2	CASREAPRGGELFF	TGTGCCAGTCGGGAGGCCCCTAGGGGCGGGGAGCTGTTTTTT
.	few	TRBV7-9	TRBJ2-3	CASSLEDMADTQYF	TGTGCCAGCAGCTTAGAAGATATGGCCGATACGCAGTATTTT
TRBD2	.	TRBV5-4	TRBJ2-1	CASSRTSGRASHPYNEQFF	TGTGCCAGCAGTCGGACTAGCGGGAGGGCCTCACATCCCTACAATGAGCAGTTCTTC
.	few	TRBV2	TRBJ2-3	CASSAGTASTDTQYF	TGTGCCAGCAGCGCCGGGACTGCTAGCACAGATACGCAGTATTTT
TRBD1	once	TRBV6-1	TRBJ2-1	CASSEGLGRSSGGTEQFF	TGTGCCAGCAGTGAAGGATTAGGGCGGAGTTCAGGGGGTACAGAGCAGTTCTTC
.	once	TRBV11-1	TRBJ2-5	CASSFGSQETQYF	TGTGCCAGCAGCTTCGGGTCCCAAGAGACCCAGTACTTC
TRBD2	.	TRBV19	TRBJ2-1	CASSIGRTSGRNEQFF	TGTGCCAGTAGTATAGGCCGGACTAGCGGGAGGAATGAGCAGTTCTTC
.	few	TRBV10-3	TRBJ1-4	CAISTGVNEKLFF	TGTGCCATCAGTACGGGTGTCAATGAAAAACTGTTTTTT
TRBD1	once	TRBV3-1/TRBV3-2	TRBJ2-5	CASSHSHTGDRETQYF	TGTGCCAGCAGCCATTCCCATACAGGGGACAGGGAGACCCAGTACTTC
.	.	TRBV7-2	TRBJ2-2	CASSLVGVGELFF	TGTGCCAGCAGCTTAGTTGGAGTCGGGGAGCTGTTTTTT
.	.	TRBV5-1	TRBJ1-6	CASSAGMGNSPLHF	TGCGCCAGCAGCGCGGGAATGGGAAATTCACCCCTCCACTTT
TRBD1	.	TRBV11-1	TRBJ1-3	CASSPRQGAKGNTIYF	TGTGCCAGCAGCCCGAGACAGGGGGCGAAAGGAAACACCATATATTTT
TRBD2	.	TRBV5-5	TRBJ2-7	CASSVGLAGLYEQYF	TGTGCCAGCAGCGTCGGACTAGCGGGGCTCTACGAGCAGTACTTC
.	.	TRBV6-6	TRBJ1-3	CASSQTGSFFSGNTIYF	TGTGCCAGCAGTCAAACAGGATCGTTCTTTTCTGGAAACACCATATATTTT
TRBD1	few	TRBV24-1	TRBJ2-2	CATSDRWTGSGELFF	TGTGCCACCAGTGACCGATGGACAGGGTCCGGGGAGCTGTTTTTT
.	.	TRBV6-5	TRBJ2-1	CASSYSRGGYEQFF	TGTGCCAGCAGTTACTCCCGAGGTGGCTATGAGCAGTTCTTC
TRBD2	few	TRBV6-1	TRBJ2-1	CASSDEAGGYNEQFF	TGTGCCAGCAGTGATGAAGCGGGAGGGTACAATGAGCAGTTCTTC
TRBD2	.	TRBV7-2	TRBJ2-2	CASSLSGVNTGELFF	TGTGCCAGCAGCTTGAGCGGGGTGAACACCGGGGAGCTGTTTTTT
.	.	TRBV2	TRBJ1-5	CASSERGVYQPQHF	TGTGCCAGCAGTGAACGGGGGGTCTATCAGCCCCAGCATTTT
.	.	TRBV23-1	TRBJ2-7	CASSLSGPSYEQYF	TGCGCCAGCAGTCTTAGCGGACCCTCCTACGAGCAGTACTTC
TRBD1	.	TRBV6-5	TRBJ1-5	CASRTRQGDQPQHF	TGTGCCAGCAGGACAAGACAGGGGGATCAGCCCCAGCATTTT
TRBD1	.	TRBV27	TRBJ2-7	CASSLDRGGSYEQYF	TGTGCCAGCAGTTTAGACAGGGGAGGTTCCTACGAGCAGTACTTC
.	.	TRBV4-1	TRBJ2-7	CASRQDVGRGAYEQYF	TGCGCCAGCAGACAAGATGTGGGGCGCGGGGCCTACGAGCAGTACTTC
TRBD2	.	TRBV5-4	TRBJ2-3	CASTSAGGPVDTQYF	TGTGCCAGCACCTCAGCGGGAGGGCCCGTAGATACGCAGTATTTT
TRBD1	once	TRBV7-8	TRBJ2-7	CASSRAGGELYEQYF	TGTGCCAGCAGCCGAGCAGGGGGCGAGCTTTACGAGCAGTACTTC
.	.	TRBV28	TRBJ1-5	CASSLATGIGQPQHF	TGTGCCAGCAGTTTGGCGACGGGGATCGGGCAGCCCCAGCATTTT
.	few	TRBV29-1	TRBJ1-5	CSVGVGGDQPQHF	TGCAGCGTTGGGGTCGGGGGGGATCAGCCCCAGCATTTT
.	.	TRBV19	TRBJ1-5	CASSAGQPQHF	TGTGCCAGTAGTGCCGGTCAGCCCCAGCATTTT
TRBD2	.	TRBV5-1	TRBJ2-1	CASSSGLAANNEQFF	TGCGCCAGCAGCTCAGGACTAGCGGCTAACAATGAGCAGTTCTTC
TRBD1	.	TRBV28	TRBJ1-5	CASTGRDRRNQPQHF	TGTGCCAGCACGGGCCGGGACAGGAGGAATCAGCCCCAGCATTTT
TRBD2	.	TRBV28	TRBJ2-1	CASSPGGAKSRGSLQSSYNEQFF	TGTGCCAGCAGCCCCGGGGGGGCGAAATCTAGAGGGAGTTTACAAAGCTCCTACAATGAGCAGTTCTTC
TRBD2	.	TRBV7-8	TRBJ2-1	CASSLELAGGHPIYNEQFF	TGTGCCAGCAGCTTAGAACTAGCGGGGGGGCATCCTATCTACAATGAGCAGTTCTTC
.	once	TRBV11-2	TRBJ2-3	CASSSGPLPTDTQYF	TGTGCCAGCAGCTCTGGCCCCCTTCCCACAGATACGCAGTATTTT
.	.	TRBV6-5	TRBJ2-4	CASSRVAGDNIQYF	TGTGCCAGCAGTCGGGTGGCAGGGGATAACATTCAGTACTTC
.	.	TRBV4-1	TRBJ2-7	CASSPDLATPGYEQYF	TGCGCCAGCAGCCCCGATTTAGCTACTCCGGGGTACGAGCAGTACTTC
.	once	TRBV6-5	TRBJ2-1	CASSFSGEQFF	TGTGCCAGCAGTTTTTCGGGGGAGCAGTTCTTC
TRBD2	.	TRBV11-2	TRBJ2-3	CASSISGGAPDTQYF	TGTGCCAGCAGTATTAGCGGGGGGGCCCCAGATACGCAGTATTTT
.	.	TRBV28	TRBJ1-1	CASIQGVETEAFF	TGTGCCAGCATACAGGGAGTGGAGACTGAAGCTTTCTTT
.	.	TRBV27	TRBJ2-4	CASSFTPSNIQYF	TGTGCCAGCAGTTTCACACCAAGTAACATTCAGTACTTC
.	once	TRBV6-2/TRBV6-3	TRBJ2-3	CASSRGLYTDTQYF	TGTGCCAGCAGCCGTGGGCTTTACACAGATACGCAGTATTTT
TRBD1	once	TRBV6-1	TRBJ1-1	CASSESVRGLAEAFF	TGTGCCAGCAGTGAAAGCGTCAGGGGGCTTGCTGAAGCTTTCTTT
.	.	TRBV21-1	TRBJ2-5	CASSKERSKETQYF	TGTGCCAGCAGCAAAGAAAGGAGTAAAGAGACCCAGTACTTC
.	.	TRBV5-1	TRBJ2-2	CASSIGGPNTGELFF	TGCGCCAGCAGCATCGGAGGGCCGAACACCGGGGAGCTGTTTTTT
TRBD2	.	TRBV11-2	TRBJ2-3	CASSSAGGRTDTQYF	TGTGCCAGCAGCTCTGCGGGGGGGCGCACAGATACGCAGTATTTT
TRBD2	once	TRBV11-2	TRBJ2-5	CASSPRLAGGLETQYF	TGTGCCAGCAGCCCCCGACTAGCGGGGGGGCTAGAGACCCAGTACTTC
TRBD2	few	TRBV5-3	TRBJ2-7	CARSLLADSYEQYF	TGTGCCAGAAGCCTACTAGCGGACTCCTACGAGCAGTACTTC
TRBD2	.	TRBV5-1	TRBJ2-4	CASSLASGAAKNIQYF	TGCGCCAGCAGCTTGGCCAGCGGGGCAGCCAAAAACATTCAGTACTTC
TRBD1	.	TRBV11-2	TRBJ2-6	CASSSLRGQGFTGANVLTF	TGTGCCAGCAGCTCCCTCCGGGGACAGGGTTTTACTGGGGCCAACGTCCTGACTTTC
TRBD1	.	TRBV7-2	TRBJ2-1	CASSPGTASNEQFF	TGTGCCAGCAGCCCCGGGACAGCCTCTAATGAGCAGTTCTTC
.	.	TRBV7-9	TRBJ1-1	CASSLASMNTEAFF	TGTGCCAGCAGCTTAGCCAGTATGAACACTGAAGCTTTCTTT